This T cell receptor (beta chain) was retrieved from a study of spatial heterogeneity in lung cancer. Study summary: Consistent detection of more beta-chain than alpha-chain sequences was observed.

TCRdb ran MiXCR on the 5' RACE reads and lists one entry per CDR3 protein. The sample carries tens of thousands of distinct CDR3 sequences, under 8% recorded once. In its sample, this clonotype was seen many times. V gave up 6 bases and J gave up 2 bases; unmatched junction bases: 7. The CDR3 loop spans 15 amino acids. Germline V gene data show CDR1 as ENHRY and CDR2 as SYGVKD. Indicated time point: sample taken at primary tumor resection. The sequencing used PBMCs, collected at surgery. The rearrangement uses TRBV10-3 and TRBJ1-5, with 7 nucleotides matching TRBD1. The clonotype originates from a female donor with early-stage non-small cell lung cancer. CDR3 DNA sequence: TGTGCCATCAGCGCTTACAGGGGCGGCAATCAGCCCCAGCATTTT. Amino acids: CAISAYRGGNQPQHF.